A single sample gave rise to the 32 T cell receptor beta chains below, sequenced in a study of shared clonotypes between healthy human individuals (dated by TCRdb to the early 2020s). Receptor libraries were prepared by the immunoSEQ multiplex PCR assay. Entries here come from immuneACCESS through TCRdb and include only in-frame sequences with V and J called. Some clones fail to appear in such tables; in the studies checked, an unresolved V gene covers under half of the shortfall, and the cause of the remainder is unknown. The sample table lists about 490,000 clones, about 78% of them with a count of one. 12% of the sample comes from the top ten. What was sequenced was PBMCs. These receptors all come from a woman in her forties in good health. Some clones in this sample may be carry-over from other donors' samples.

As regards this clone: A far larger clone is just one base off, so this is likely a read error. Other DNA variants within this sample encode the same CDR3. This sequence joins TRBV18 and TRBJ1-1; a possible D gene is TRBD1 (6 bases). The CDR3 has 13 residues. The germline V gene encodes CDR1 KGHSH and CDR2 LQKENI. The CDR3 spells CASSQDGDTEAFF. In nucleotides, the CDR3 is TGTGCCAGCTCACAAGACGGGGACACAGAAGCTTTCTTT.

The chain uses TRBV7-9 and TRBJ2-3; 10 nucleotides line up with TRBD2. Germline assignment: CDR1 SEHNR and CDR2 FQNEAQ (reference sequence). Trimming took 6 bases from V and 6 from J; bases not matched to a gene: 12. The CDR3 has 16 residues. For the CDR3, the DNA is TGTGCCAGCAGTTCTTGGACTAGCGGCGATGCGGATACGCAGTATTTT. Translation gives CASSSWTSGDADTQYF.

This clone was detected only once. This sequence joins TRBV29-1 and TRBJ2-7, with 10 bases identical to TRBD1. Germline V gene sequence: CDR1 SQVTM, CDR2 ANQGSEA. CDR3 length: 14 residues. V was pared by 2 bases and J by 7 bases, with 8 bases of the junction left unmatched. The CDR3 is CSVERGDRGREQYF. The CDR3 nucleotides read TGCAGCGTTGAACGTGGGGACAGGGGACGGGAGCAGTACTTC.

This clone was seen only a few times. The V call is TRBV27, the J call TRBJ2-2, with D hard to call. Trimming removed 3 bases at V and 1 base at J, with 6 bases between. This CDR3 comprises 14 residues. From germline, CDR1 is MNHEY and CDR2 SMNVEV (reference sequence). This CDR3 is CASSFDQNTGELFF. CDR3 sequence (DNA): TGTGCCAGCAGTTTTGATCAGAACACCGGGGAGCTGTTTTTT.

The rearrangement joins TRBV19 to TRBJ1-5, with D tentatively TRBD1 (6 bases). Trimming pared 4 bases from V and 0 bases from J, leaving 7 bases between. In germline, CDR1 is LNHDA, CDR2 SQIVND (reference sequence). The CDR3 has 14 amino acids. The CDR3 is CASSSRGSNQPQHF. Written as DNA, the CDR3 is TGTGCCAGTAGTAGCAGGGGTAGCAATCAGCCCCAGCATTTT.

V is TRBV15 and J is TRBJ2-7, with TRBD1 identical over 9 bases. From germline, CDR1 is LNHNV and CDR2 YYDKDF (reference sequence). Germline trimming cut 4 bases from V and 10 bases from J; bases unmatched to any gene: 14. The CDR3 has 15 residues. The CDR3 DNA follows: TGTGCCACCAGCACCCCGGGACAGGGAGATGTCCAACAGTACTTC. Its protein is CATSTPGQGDVQQYF.

The chain joins TRBV7-3 to TRBJ2-1; 7 bases fit TRBD2. The CDR3 runs 15 residues. The germline V gene encodes CDR1 SGHTA and CDR2 FQGTGA. The trim removed 1 base at V and 2 bases at J, leaving 2 bases unmatched. CDR3 coding DNA: TGTGCCAGCAGCTTAAGTCTAGCGGCCTACAATGAGCAGTTCTTC. Its protein is CASSLSLAAYNEQFF.

A single count supports this clone. V gene TRBV5-6 combines with J gene TRBJ2-7, with D perhaps TRBD1 (6 bases). CDR1 is SGHDT, CDR2 YYEEEE, per germline. There are 17 residues in the CDR3. Trimming took off 4 bases at V and 1 base at J, with 21 bases between the two ends. The CDR3 DNA reads as TGTGCCAGCAGCCCGTTTTTGGACAGCAGGGAGTCCTACGAGCAGTACTTC. This gives the protein CASSPFLDSRESYEQYF.

The chain recombines TRBV27 with TRBJ2-5; 8 nucleotides line up with TRBD2. Germline CDR1 MNHEY, CDR2 SMNVEV (reference sequence). The CDR3 loop spans 15 amino acids. With V trimmed by 3 bases and J by 5 bases, 8 bases remained unmatched. For the CDR3, the DNA is TGTGCCAGCAGTTTGAGTAGCGGGACCTTCGAGACCCAGTACTTC. Encoded protein: CASSLSSGTFETQYF.

Here the CDR3 DNA reads TGTGCCAGCAGCTTGGGTAAAGTATACGAGCAGTACTTC. It codes for CASSLGKVYEQYF. This chain uses TRBV5-4 with TRBJ2-7; D is unclear. The germline V gene has CDR1 SGHNT and CDR2 YYREEE (reference sequence). Trimming left V 0 bases short and J 4 bases short, with 8 bases between. The CDR3 length is 13 residues. Full variable domain (remainder filled in from reference TRBV5-4 and TRBJ2-7): ETGVTQSPTHLIKTRGQQVTLRCSSQSGHNTVSWYQQALGQGPQFIFQYYREEENGRGNFPPRFSGLQFPNYSSELNVNALELDDSALYLCASSLGKVYEQYFGPGTRLTVT.

The CDR3 protein is CASSPQGKGTDTQYF. The CDR3 coding sequence is TGTGCCAGCAGCCCACAGGGAAAAGGGACAGATACGCAGTATTTT. The V and J genes are TRBV9 and TRBJ2-3; D might be TRBD1 (6 bases). The CDR3 sequence is 15 residues long. With 4 bases removed from V and 3 bases from J, the gap between germline ends came to 15 bases. Germline V gene lookup returns CDR1 SGDLS and CDR2 YYNGEE.

There are many counts of this clone. The chain recombines TRBV10-3 with TRBJ2-7; maybe TRBD2 (7 bases). CDR3 size: 12 residues. The germline gives CDR1 ENHRY, CDR2 SYGVKD. The V end was cut by 6 bases, the J end by 5 bases, with 11 bases between. The CDR3 is CAIRGGLDEQYF. DNA of the CDR3: TGTGCCATCAGGGGGGGGCTGGACGAGCAGTACTTC.

The chain links TRBV9 to TRBJ1-3; D is perhaps TRBD1 (6 bases). Trimming shortened V by 4 bases and J by 2 bases, and 10 bases separated the two germline ends. CDR3 size: 14 residues. The V gene's germline CDR1 is SGDLS and CDR2 YYNGEE. CDR3 sequence reads: CASSPRDTGNTIYF. The CDR3 nucleotides are TGTGCCAGCAGCCCGCGGGACACTGGAAACACCATATATTTT.

The V gene is TRBV7-2, the J gene TRBJ1-4; D is unclear. The CDR3 spans 13 residues. Germline-derived CDR1 and CDR2 are SGHTA and FQGNSA. Deletions cut 1 base from V and 7 bases from J, with 7 bases between. This CDR3 is CASSLEGGEKLFF. CDR3 coding DNA: TGTGCCAGCAGCTTAGAGGGAGGTGAAAAACTGTTTTTT.

The rearrangement joins TRBV28 to TRBJ1-5; D may be TRBD1 (5 bases). Germline V gene sequence: CDR1 MDHEN, CDR2 SYDVKM. The CDR3 runs to 14 residues. With 6 bases removed from V and 5 bases from J, the gap between germline ends came to 14 bases. The CDR3 coding sequence is TGTGCCAGCAGGTATGGGGGAGGCCATCAGCCCCAGCATTTT. It specifies CASRYGGGHQPQHF.

This chain joins TRBV30 and TRBJ2-7; no clear D gene. The CDR3 has 13 amino acids. In germline, CDR1 is GTSNPN, CDR2 SVGIG (reference sequence). V shed 0 bases and J shed 7 bases, with 13 bases lying between them. The DNA for the CDR3 is TGTGCCTGGAGTGTAGGACGGCCCGGGGAGCAGTACTTC. Translating it yields CAWSVGRPGEQYF.

This chain connects TRBV6-4 to TRBJ2-2; D tentatively fits TRBD1 or TRBD2 (5 bases each). The germline V gene has CDR1 MRHNA and CDR2 SNTAGT. V shed 5 bases and J shed 6 bases, with 13 bases lying between them. The CDR3 totals 14 residues. The DNA of the CDR3 is TGTGCCAGCAGTCGGGACCCTTGGGCCGGGGAGCTGTTTTTT. It is translated as CASSRDPWAGELFF.

The rearrangement links TRBV28 to TRBJ2-3; 7 bases align to TRBD2. CDR1 is MDHEN and CDR2 is SYDVKM in the germline V gene. CDR3 length: 15 residues. V shed 1 base, J shed 3 bases, and the junction held 4 bases outside the gene matches. CDR3 bases: TGTGCCAGCAGTTTATCGGAACTAGCGACAGATACGCAGTATTTT. Its translation: CASSLSELATDTQYF.

About this clone itself: Just one base apart from a much larger clone, this may be a read error. It is unclear where the CDR3 begins or ends on the DNA, so no DNA is shown, and the CDR3 is as TCRdb lists it. The V and J genes are TRBV29-1 and TRBJ1-1. The CDR3 sequence runs 14 residues, both termini included. Germline CDR1 SQVTM, CDR2 ANQGSEA. CDR3 in amino acids: CSVLGWGSGTETFF.

This chain links TRBV7-9 with TRBJ2-7; 10 bases fit TRBD2. J was trimmed by 3 bases and V by 5 bases; bases with no gene match: 1. The CDR3 is 13 residues long. Looked up from germline, CDR1 is SEHNR and CDR2 is FQNEAQ (reference sequence). CDR3 loop: CASSPSGSYEQYF. In nucleotides, the CDR3 is TGTGCCAGCAGCCCTAGCGGGAGCTACGAGCAGTACTTC.

CDR3 nucleotide sequence: TGTGCCAGCAGCTTAGTTGGCGGACTAGTACGCGAGCAGTACTTC. Its translation is CASSLVGGLVREQYF. V is TRBV7-2 and J is TRBJ2-7; TRBD2 matches 7 bases. Germline CDR1 is SGHTA and CDR2 is FQGNSA. Trimming took 1 base from V and 6 from J; bases not matched to a gene: 9. The CDR3 sequence is 15 residues long.

The gene calls are TRBV29-1 and TRBJ2-7; D is unclear. CDR1 and CDR2 from the germline V gene are SQVTM and ANQGSEA. The CDR3 runs 12 residues. Deletions cut 7 bases from V and 5 bases from J, with 15 bases between. Here the CDR3 DNA reads TGCAGCGGGACCGAGAGCTCGGACGAGCAGTACTTC. This encodes CSGTESSDEQYF.

The chain employs TRBV6-6 and TRBJ1-2, with no clear D. V lost 6 bases and J lost 6, with 23 bases in between. Germline values: CDR1 MNHNY, CDR2 SVGAGI (reference sequence). The CDR3 is made up of 16 amino acids. CDR3 region: CASRSRLYRLGNGYTF. The CDR3 DNA follows: TGTGCCAGCAGGAGCCGTCTATATCGTTTGGGCAATGGCTACACCTTC.

This rearrangement joins TRBV7-9 to TRBJ2-7; D ambiguous. The V gene lost 5 bases and the J gene lost 2 bases, with 7 bases spanning the gap. The CDR3 totals 12 residues. The germline V gene encodes CDR1 SEHNR and CDR2 FQNEAQ (reference sequence). The CDR3 protein is CASSPLPYEQYF. The CDR3 coding sequence is TGTGCCAGCAGCCCGCTACCCTACGAGCAGTACTTC.

The rearrangement uses TRBV7-9 and TRBJ2-1; D is perhaps TRBD2 (6 bases). V lost 4 bases to trimming and J lost 8 bases, with 21 bases between them. The CDR3 is 16 amino acids. Germline values: CDR1 SEHNR, CDR2 FQNEAQ (reference sequence). The CDR3 nucleotides read TGTGCCAGCAGCTATAGTGGGACTCCTAGGGACTATGAGCAGTTCTTC. It is translated as CASSYSGTPRDYEQFF.

The genes are TRBV7-9 and TRBJ1-1, with a possible D match to TRBD1 (6 bases). There are 15 residues in the CDR3. V shed 1 base and J shed 1 base, with 10 bases lying between them. Germline CDR1 and CDR2: SEHNR and FQNEAQ (reference sequence). The CDR3 DNA is TGTGCCAGCAGCTTAGACGGGACACCGAACACTGAAGCTTTCTTT. Protein sequence: CASSLDGTPNTEAFF.

The gene calls are TRBV7-6 and TRBJ1-3; D perhaps matches TRBD1 (5 bases). V was pared by 2 bases and J by 7 bases, with 12 bases between. Per germline, CDR1 SGHVS and CDR2 FNYEAQ. The CDR3 has 14 amino acids. Here the CDR3 DNA reads TGTGCCAGCAGCTTACAGGGTCCCCGCAACACCATATATTTT. Translated: CASSLQGPRNTIYF.

The chain uses TRBV7-2 and TRBJ2-7; 9 bases line up with TRBD1. The CDR3 contains 15 residues. The V segment lost 4 bases and the J segment 5 bases; nucleotides outside the gene matches: 9. CDR1 is SGHTA, CDR2 FQGNSA, per germline. This chain's CDR3 is CASSSRTGAVHEQYF. The DNA of the CDR3 is TGTGCCAGCAGCTCTCGGACAGGGGCTGTTCACGAGCAGTACTTC.

The chain combines TRBV4-2 with TRBJ1-3, with TRBD1 matching 7 bases. This CDR3 has 15 residues. J was trimmed by 4 bases and V by 1 base; bases with no gene match: 4. Germline V gene lookup returns CDR1 LGHNA and CDR2 YNFKEQ. CDR3 in amino acids: CASSQGRDSGNTIYF. In DNA form, the CDR3 reads TGTGCCAGCAGCCAAGGCCGGGACAGCGGAAACACCATATATTTT.

V and J are TRBV5-5 and TRBJ2-7, with TRBD1 matching over 9 bases. Germline V CDR1 and CDR2: SGHKS, YYEKEE (reference sequence). V shed 4 bases and J 9 bases; nucleotides not matched to a gene: 14. The CDR3 totals 15 residues. The CDR3 sequence: CASSRDRDREGVQYF. The CDR3 nucleotides are TGTGCCAGCAGCAGGGACCGGGACAGGGAGGGGGTGCAGTACTTC.

The chain couples TRBV30 to TRBJ2-5; no clear D. Trimming cost V 0 bases and J 2 bases, with 16 bases left between them. Germline V CDR1 and CDR2: GTSNPN, SVGIG (reference sequence). The CDR3 length is 16 residues. In nucleotides, the CDR3 is TGTGCCTGGAGTGTAATCCGGATGGCTACTCAAGAGACCCAGTACTTC. Translation: CAWSVIRMATQETQYF.

The chain combines TRBV27 with TRBJ2-1; TRBD2 aligns across 7 bases. Losses at the gene ends were 2 bases for V and 3 bases for J; bases not matched to a gene: 7. CDR1 and CDR2 from the germline V gene are MNHEY and SMNVEV (reference sequence). The CDR3 covers 16 residues. In DNA form, the CDR3 reads TGTGCCAGCAGTTTACTGGGGGAGGGCCGCTACAATGAGCAGTTCTTC. The encoded protein is CASSLLGEGRYNEQFF.